A selection of T cell receptor beta chains follows, all from one sample in a study of T cells of healthy individuals. From the 5' RACE reads, TCRdb called clonotypes with MiXCR, one entry per CDR3 protein. This table holds 63,000 or so distinct CDR3 sequences, roughly 17% found once. These receptors all come from a human donor in good health. Both conserved end residues are trimmed from each CDR3. The order of the fields is CDR3 protein, D gene, V gene, CDR3 length, J gene. The D gene is left open where the match is weak.

ASSKEAGAAKNIQY . TRBV4-3 14 TRBJ2-4
ASTWGEPTDTQY . TRBV27 12 TRBJ2-3
ASSSPGAPEVLT . TRBV5-4 12 TRBJ2-6
ASSLDYGQGADEQY TRBD1 TRBV11-2 14 TRBJ2-7
ANHIAGETDTQY . TRBV21-1 12 TRBJ2-3
ASSPGLAGGTQY TRBD2 TRBV6-2/TRBV6-3 12 TRBJ2-3
ASSPEGQGFVEQY TRBD1 TRBV4-1 13 TRBJ2-7
ASSLKTGALANEKLF TRBD1 TRBV5-4 15 TRBJ1-4
ASSLQVQGAYGYT TRBD1 TRBV7-3 13 TRBJ1-2
ASSRAIGTSRTGEQF TRBD2 TRBV5-1 15 TRBJ2-1
ASSYSRQLYNSPLH . TRBV6-6 14 TRBJ1-6
ASSITTGPSPLH . TRBV7-9 12 TRBJ1-6
ASSLINEKLF . TRBV12-3/TRBV12-4 10 TRBJ1-4
ASSHVDPKERNEQY . TRBV4-1 14 TRBJ2-7
SALIFPGNTEAF . TRBV29-1 12 TRBJ1-1
ASSQVFETQY . TRBV4-1 10 TRBJ2-5
ATADSTTGELF . TRBV2 11 TRBJ2-2
AGQRGPSTDTQY TRBD1 TRBV7-9 12 TRBJ2-3
ASSSGAYNSPLH . TRBV5-4 12 TRBJ1-6
ASSSPGDTEAF . TRBV7-9 11 TRBJ1-1
ASSPNPTNTQY . TRBV7-3 11 TRBJ2-3
ASSPGPQADTQY . TRBV28 12 TRBJ2-3
ASSPMGADREFYGYT TRBD1 TRBV14 15 TRBJ1-2
ASSLGQGYGYT TRBD1 TRBV7-9 11 TRBJ1-2
ASSLASGYTGELF . TRBV28 13 TRBJ2-2
ASSEVGSKNIQY . TRBV6-1 12 TRBJ2-4
ASSSGGGQPQH TRBD1 TRBV5-1 11 TRBJ1-5
ASSLEERGLFQETQY TRBD2 TRBV7-6 15 TRBJ2-5
ASSLDSQETQY . TRBV5-1 11 TRBJ2-5
ASSSDRYYEQY TRBD1 TRBV12-3/TRBV12-4 11 TRBJ2-7
ASGLVAEGNEQF . TRBV12-5 12 TRBJ2-1
SASSSRGHYGYT . TRBV20-1 12 TRBJ1-2
ASSTGAGGSPLH TRBD1 TRBV6-6 12 TRBJ1-6
ATSRVAKGNSPLH . TRBV15 13 TRBJ1-6